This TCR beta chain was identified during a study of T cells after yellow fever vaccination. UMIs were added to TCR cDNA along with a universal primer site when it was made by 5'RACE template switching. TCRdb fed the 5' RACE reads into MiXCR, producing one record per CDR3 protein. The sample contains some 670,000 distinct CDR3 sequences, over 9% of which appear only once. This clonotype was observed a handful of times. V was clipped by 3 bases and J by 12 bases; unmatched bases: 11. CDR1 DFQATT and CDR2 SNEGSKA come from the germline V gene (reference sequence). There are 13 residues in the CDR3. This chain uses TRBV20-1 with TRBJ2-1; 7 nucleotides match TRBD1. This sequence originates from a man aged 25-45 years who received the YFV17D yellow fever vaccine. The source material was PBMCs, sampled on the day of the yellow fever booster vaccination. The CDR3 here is CSARTGSGGGQFF. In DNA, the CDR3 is TGCAGTGCTAGGACAGGGTCGGGTGGCGGGCAGTTCTTC.